This T cell receptor beta chain was obtained from a study of Graves' ophthalmopathy and Graves' hyperthyroidism. Study findings and constraints: The majority of expanded thyroid clonotypes above 0.001 frequency also occurred in blood. The model's ophthalmopathy progression predictions had more than 55% sensitivity and 72.22% specificity.

Active ophthalmopathy (CAS at least 3, NOSPECS at least 4), lasting under 3 months. PBMCs were isolated by Ficoll-Paque density gradient centrifugation, using about 9.2 ml of fresh peripheral blood as the starting material. This clonotype was observed many times. Its cognate antigen is unknown. The study amplified TCR beta CDR3 regions using RNA transcripts. An initial RT-PCR round employing HTBI primers preceded a second-round multiplex PCR. One entry per CDR3 protein, called by TCRdb with MiXCR from the multiplex PCR reads. The profile covers about 660,000 distinct CDR3 sequences, with about 38% appearing a single time and over 2.5% taken by the ten largest. The receptor was isolated from an adult man with Graves' ophthalmopathy. Sequencing input: peripheral blood.

As DNA, the CDR3 is TGTGCCAGCAGCTTAGCGGGTCAGGGGGCGACTGAAGCTTTCTTT. It is translated as CASSLAGQGATEAFF. V is TRBV7-8 and J is TRBJ1-1, with TRBD1 matching over 8 bases. This CDR3 is 15 amino acids long. Unmatched junction bases numbered 5, after V lost 0 bases and J lost 5 bases. Per the germline V gene, CDR1 is SGHVS and CDR2 is FQNEAQ.